These T cell receptor beta chains were read from a single sample in a study of HIV-infected children after antiretroviral therapy interruption. TCRdb reprocessed the 3' RACE reads with MiXCR, giving one entry per CDR3 protein. This table holds some 16,000 distinct CDR3 sequences, roughly 3.4% found once. Sequencing was performed on CD45RA+ CD4+ T cells from PBMCs, taken from a donor given antiretroviral therapy, either interrupted or continuous. All receptors derive from a child younger than 18 with HIV. The CDR3 runs from the conserved cysteine through the conserved F or W. Each record gives: clone size, D gene, V gene, J gene, CDR3 protein, CDR3 DNA. A D gene is named only where the DNA matches it firmly. Expanded clones get a size class; other rows say once, few or many, or leave the size out.

>few|-|TRBV15|TRBJ2-1
CATSSPLYNEQFF
TGTGCCACCAGCAGCCCCCTGTACAATGAGCAGTTCTTC
>many|-|TRBV27|TRBJ1-5
CASSTGGHQPQHF
TGTGCCAGCAGTACGGGGGGACATCAGCCCCAGCATTTT
>-|TRBD2|TRBV29-1|TRBJ2-5
CSVSLAGGPQTQYF
TGCAGCGTTTCCCTAGCGGGGGGGCCGCAGACCCAGTACTTC
>many|TRBD1|TRBV11-2|TRBJ1-6
CASSLIPGQAVHF
TGTGCCAGCAGTCTAATCCCGGGACAGGCTGTCCACTTT
>many|-|TRBV5-1|TRBJ2-2
CASSLSQGNTGELFF
TGCGCCAGCAGCTTGTCCCAGGGAAACACCGGGGAGCTGTTTTTT
>many|TRBD1|TRBV6-2/TRBV6-3|TRBJ1-1
CASSSGQLNTEAFF
TGTGCCAGCAGTTCGGGACAGTTGAACACTGAAGCTTTCTTT
>many|TRBD2|TRBV11-2|TRBJ2-7
CASTSGGTYEQYF
TGTGCCAGCACTAGCGGGGGTACCTACGAGCAGTACTTC
>many|-|TRBV28|TRBJ2-2
CASSQQEFRDPGELFF
TGTGCCAGCAGCCAACAGGAATTCAGGGATCCCGGGGAGCTGTTTTTT
>many|-|TRBV30|TRBJ2-6
CAWSVLGVLTF
TGTGCCTGGAGTGTACTAGGCGTCCTGACTTTC
>medium-sized|-|TRBV29-1|TRBJ2-2
CSARWVTNTGELFF
TGCAGCGCCCGATGGGTTACGAACACCGGGGAGCTGTTTTTT
>large|TRBD2|TRBV20-1|TRBJ2-1
CSAPPGGPGSYNEQFF
TGCAGTGCTCCCCCGGGAGGGCCCGGGTCCTACAATGAGCAGTTCTTC
>many|-|TRBV29-1|TRBJ1-2
CSVVRSYGGYTF
TGCAGCGTTGTCAGGAGCTACGGGGGCTACACCTTC
>-|-|TRBV20-1|TRBJ2-7
CSAADGSYEQYF
TGCAGTGCCGCGGACGGAAGCTACGAGCAGTACTTC
>many|-|TRBV29-1|TRBJ2-1
CSVVGFSSYNEQFF
TGCAGCGTTGTTGGGTTCTCCTCCTACAATGAGCAGTTCTTC
>many|-|TRBV11-2|TRBJ2-1
CASSLSSNEQFF
TGTGCCAGCAGCTTAAGCAGCAATGAGCAGTTCTTC
>-|-|TRBV11-1|TRBJ1-1
CASSLRGNTEAFF
TGTGCCAGCAGCTTAAGAGGTAACACTGAAGCTTTCTTT
>-|-|TRBV19|TRBJ2-3
CASRRLGGAETLYF
TGTGCCAGCAGAAGACTGGGGGGTGCAGAAACGCTGTATTTT
>many|-|TRBV20-1|TRBJ1-1
CSARVGGNTEAFF
TGCAGTGCTAGAGTTGGCGGGAACACTGAAGCTTTCTTT
>many|TRBD2|TRBV2|TRBJ2-2
CATGTSGGWSGELFF
TGTGCCACCGGGACTAGCGGGGGGTGGAGCGGGGAGCTGTTTTTT
>many|-|TRBV2|TRBJ2-3
CASRGVPDTQYF
TGTGCCAGCAGGGGTGTCCCAGATACGCAGTATTTT
>many|TRBD2|TRBV20-1|TRBJ2-1
CSARFRAGSTYNEQFF
TGCAGTGCTAGATTCCGAGCGGGGAGTACCTACAATGAGCAGTTCTTC
>many|-|TRBV12-3/TRBV12-4|TRBJ2-1
CASRGSLGYNEQFF
TGTGCCAGCAGGGGGTCCCTCGGTTACAATGAGCAGTTCTTC
>many|-|TRBV6-5|TRBJ1-5
CASSRRMGEPQHF
TGTGCCAGCAGTAGGAGGATGGGAGAGCCCCAGCATTTT
>many|TRBD1|TRBV7-2|TRBJ1-4
CASSLGQGNEKLFF
TGTGCCAGCAGCTTAGGACAGGGGAATGAAAAACTGTTTTTT
>many|-|TRBV12-3/TRBV12-4|TRBJ1-1
CASSFSRDTEAFF
TGTGCCAGCAGTTTCTCGAGGGACACTGAAGCTTTCTTT
>many|-|TRBV30|TRBJ2-2
CAWTKGITGELFF
TGTGCCTGGACTAAGGGAATCACCGGGGAGCTGTTTTTT
>many|TRBD2|TRBV2|TRBJ2-3
CASSELAGGPHTQYF
TGTGCCAGCAGTGAATTAGCGGGGGGGCCACATACGCAGTATTTT
>many|-|TRBV23-1|TRBJ2-7
CASSQLIRYGAYKIYEQYF
TGCGCCAGCAGTCAATTGATCCGATACGGGGCCTACAAGATCTACGAGCAGTACTTC
>many|TRBD2|TRBV11-2|TRBJ2-7
CASSLGEAPGGEQYF
TGTGCCAGCAGCTTAGGGGAAGCGCCCGGGGGGGAGCAGTACTTC
>many|-|TRBV5-1|TRBJ1-1
CASSLGSNTEAFF
TGCGCCAGCAGCTTGGGGTCGAACACTGAAGCTTTCTTT
>many|TRBD1|TRBV4-2|TRBJ1-2
CASSQGPGQDYGYTF
TGTGCCAGCAGCCAAGGTCCGGGACAGGACTATGGCTACACCTTC
>many|-|TRBV6-5|TRBJ1-2
CASSLLGPIYGYTF
TGTGCCAGCAGTCTCCTGGGACCGATTTATGGCTACACCTTC
>many|-|TRBV29-1|TRBJ2-3
CSVAGAIARITDTQYF
TGCAGCGTCGCGGGGGCAATAGCGCGTATCACAGATACGCAGTATTTT
>medium-sized|-|TRBV7-9|TRBJ1-1
CASTAFERDAFF
TGTGCCAGCACCGCATTCGAGAGGGATGCTTTCTTT
>many|-|TRBV20-1|TRBJ2-7
CSATGVSGNEQYF
TGCAGTGCTACAGGGGTGAGTGGAAACGAGCAGTACTTC
>many|-|TRBV20-1|TRBJ2-7
CSATPGDVYEQYF
TGCAGTGCTACCCCGGGAGACGTTTACGAGCAGTACTTC
>many|-|TRBV6-5|TRBJ1-2
CASSPYRPPNYGYTF
TGTGCCAGCAGTCCTTACAGGCCCCCTAACTATGGCTACACCTTC
>many|-|TRBV7-2|TRBJ2-7
CASSNRLSSREQYF
TGTGCCAGCAGCAATAGACTATCAAGCCGCGAGCAGTACTTC
>many|-|TRBV5-1|TRBJ2-3
CASSLAPGLSTDTQYF
TGCGCCAGCAGCTTGGCCCCCGGATTATCCACAGATACGCAGTATTTT
>many|-|TRBV18|TRBJ2-3
CASSPPGRRFTDTQYF
TGTGCCAGCTCACCACCAGGGCGGCGGTTCACAGATACGCAGTATTTT
>many|-|TRBV15|TRBJ1-2
CATSRDAGKYGYTF
TGTGCCACCAGCAGAGATGCAGGGAAATACGGCTACACCTTC
>medium-sized|TRBD1|TRBV5-6|TRBJ1-1
CASSLSRDRGQVF
TGTGCCAGCAGCCTTTCCCGGGACAGGGGGCAGGTCTTT